The 12 T cell receptor beta chains in this list originate from one sample, sequenced in a study of T cell responses to AZD1222 COVID-19 vaccine. Repertoires were generated with immunoSEQ multiplex PCR, while TCRdb's copy carries only in-frame clones and drops some. The repertoire has over 150,000 clones, over 80% of them found once; the top ten carry around 0.96%. Sample: peripheral blood, taken 28 days after the second dose of the MenACWY control vaccine. The receptors derive from an adult who received the MenACWY meningococcal vaccine as a control.

The chain employs TRBV19 and TRBJ2-3, with D hard to call. This CDR3 has 16 amino acids. Germline V gene sequence: CDR1 LNHDA, CDR2 SQIVND (reference sequence). The germline V and J ends were trimmed by 0 bases and 2 bases, with 12 bases remaining between them. The CDR3 bases are TGTGCCAGTAGTATAGAAGGTTGGGATCTCACAGATACGCAGTATTTT. Translation: CASSIEGWDLTDTQYF. Variable domain in full (rest from reference TRBV19 and TRBJ2-3): DGGITQSPKYLFRKEGQNVTLSCEQNLNHDAMYWYRQDPGQGLRLIYYSQIVNDFQKGDIAEGYSVSREKKESFPLTVTSAQKNPTAFYLCASSIEGWDLTDTQYFGPGTRLTVL.

This sequence joins TRBV4-3 and TRBJ1-4; TRBD1 agrees at 7 bases. The V gene's germline CDR1 is LGHNA and CDR2 YSLEER. Trimming took 0 bases from V and 0 from J; bases not matched to a gene: 4. CDR3 length: 17 residues. The CDR3 here is CASSQDGGTATNEKLFF. The DNA of the CDR3 is TGCGCCAGCAGCCAAGATGGGGGGACAGCAACTAATGAAAAACTGTTTTTT.

As regards this clone: One end of the junction does not line up with germline, which may come from a read error. The gene calls are TRBV4-1 and TRBJ1-6, with TRBD1 matching 9 bases. The germline V gene has CDR1 MGHRA and CDR2 YSYEKL. This CDR3 has 13 residues. The CDR3 loop is CASSQDHRDRAYF. The CDR3 DNA reads TGCGCCAGCAGCCAAGACCACCGGGACAGGGCTTACTTT.

The chain carries TRBV12-3 or TRBV12-4 and TRBJ2-1, with D perhaps being TRBD1 or TRBD2 (5 bases each). The CDR3 contains 13 residues. V lost 8 bases and J 10 bases, leaving 18 bases between the germline ends. The DNA for the CDR3 is TGTGCCAGCTCTCCAGACGGGACGGAGGAGCAGTTCTTC. It encodes CASSPDGTEEQFF.

The CDR3 DNA reads TGTGCCAGCAGCGGGGCGGACAGCGACAATCAGCCCCAGCATTTT. Amino acid sequence: CASSGADSDNQPQHF. The gene calls are TRBV6-5 and TRBJ1-5, with D perhaps TRBD1 (6 bases). The germline V gene encodes CDR1 MNHEY and CDR2 SVGAGI. V was cut by 6 bases and J by 3 bases, with 15 bases left in between. The CDR3 has 15 amino acids.

J is TRBJ2-3 and V is TRBV4-2; weak D call: TRBD1 (6 bases). The V gene lost 0 bases and the J gene lost 2 bases, with 15 bases spanning the gap. This CDR3 is built from 17 residues. CDR1 is LGHNA, CDR2 YNFKEQ, per germline. CDR3 amino acids: CASSQDRGGSYTDTQYF. CDR3 coding DNA: TGTGCCAGCAGCCAAGACAGGGGTGGGAGCTACACAGATACGCAGTATTTT.

This chain joins TRBV5-6 and TRBJ1-4, with D perhaps matching TRBD1 (6 bases). This CDR3 has 15 residues. V lost 1 base, J lost 7 bases, and 14 bases lay in between. Germline CDR1 is SGHDT and CDR2 is YYEEEE. The CDR3 loop reads CASSLPGAFSEKLFF. CDR3 coding DNA: TGTGCCAGCAGCTTGCCAGGGGCGTTTTCTGAAAAACTGTTTTTT.

This sequence joins TRBV5-1 and TRBJ1-3, with D possibly matching TRBD1 (6 bases). The CDR3 is made up of 16 amino acids. Germline CDR1 and CDR2: SGHRS and YFSETQ. V lost 2 bases, J lost 0 bases, and 12 bases lay in between. The CDR3: CASSLGQRSSGNTIYF. The CDR3 DNA reads as TGCGCCAGCAGCTTAGGACAGCGAAGCTCTGGAAACACCATATATTTT.

V and J are TRBV3-1 (or the pseudogene TRBV3-2) and TRBJ2-1, with TRBD1 matching over 7 bases. CDR1 is LGHDT, CDR2 YNNKEL, per germline (reference sequence). V was pared by 4 bases and J by 4 bases, with 4 bases of the junction left unmatched. This CDR3 has 14 amino acids. CDR3 loop: CASSPPGQYNEQFF. The CDR3 nucleotides are TGTGCCAGCAGCCCCCCGGGACAGTACAATGAGCAGTTCTTC.

In its sample, this clone was seen once. The rearrangement uses TRBV7-2 and TRBJ2-1, with 8 bases identical to TRBD2. With V trimmed by 5 bases and J by 0 bases, 3 bases remained unmatched. Germline V gene sequence: CDR1 SGHTA, CDR2 FQGNSA. The CDR3 runs 15 residues. CDR3 protein: CASSRSGGSYNEQFF. The DNA for the CDR3 is TGTGCCAGCAGCCGCAGCGGGGGCTCCTACAATGAGCAGTTCTTC.

V is TRBV28 and J is TRBJ2-7, with D unresolved. The CDR3 consists of 14 residues. In germline, CDR1 is MDHEN, CDR2 SYDVKM. Trimming removed 3 bases from V and 4 bases from J, with 13 bases in between. In DNA, the CDR3 is TGTGCCAGCAGTTTGGGCGGTTTGATTTACGAGCAGTACTTC. Translation: CASSLGGLIYEQYF. Full variable domain (remainder filled in from reference TRBV28 and TRBJ2-7): DVKVTQSSRYLVKRTGEKVFLECVQDMDHENMFWYRQDPGLGLRLIYFSYDVKMKEKGDIPEGYSVSREKKERFSLILESASTNQTSMYLCASSLGGLIYEQYFGPGTRLTVT.

The chain links TRBV6-5 to TRBJ1-2; D is undetermined. V gave up 6 bases and J gave up 8 bases, with 10 bases separating them. CDR1 is MNHEY and CDR2 is SVGAGI in the germline V gene. The CDR3 runs to 11 residues. The CDR3 here is CASRPDSGYTF. The CDR3, as DNA: TGTGCCAGCAGGCCAGATAGCGGCTACACCTTC.